These 28 T cell receptor beta chains were all obtained from the same sample, sequenced in a study of shared clonotypes between healthy human individuals. Clones were sequenced by immunoSEQ multiplex PCR, and TCRdb holds only the in-frame ones, with some missing. The profile shows about 2.2 million clones, approximately 92% of them singletons. Naive-designated CD8 cells lacked CD45RO, were positively enriched for CCR7, and omitted terminally differentiated effector memory CD45RA+ cells. The specimen sequenced was naive CD8+ T cells from PBMCs. These TCRs come from a man younger than 30 in good health. Some clones in this sample may be carry-over from other donors' samples.

The chain combines TRBV7-3 with TRBJ1-1; D unclear. The CDR3 is made up of 13 amino acids. Trimming pared 5 bases from V and 2 bases from J, leaving 9 bases between. Germline V CDR1 and CDR2: SGHTA, FQGTGA. The CDR3 nucleotides are TGTGCCAGCAGCCTGGCCGATAACACTGAAGCTTTCTTT. It is translated as CASSLADNTEAFF.

V usage is TRBV7-6 and J usage is TRBJ2-5; 7 bases are a match to TRBD1. CDR3 length: 18 residues. V trimming: 5 bases; J trimming: 4 bases; junction bases outside the gene matches: 19. CDR1 and CDR2 from the germline V gene are SGHVS and FNYEAQ. The DNA of the CDR3 is TGTGCCAGCAGCATAGGGCCGAGGCGACAGGGATCGGCAGAGACCCAGTACTTC. Translating gives CASSIGPRRQGSAETQYF.

CDR3 in DNA: TGTGCCATCAGTGAGTCGAGGGGGACGGATTCACCCCTCCACTTT. This encodes CAISESRGTDSPLHF. The chain recombines TRBV10-3 with TRBJ1-6; D is perhaps TRBD1 (6 bases). This CDR3 is built from 15 residues. Trimming cost V 0 bases and J 8 bases, with 11 bases left between them. Germline values: CDR1 ENHRY, CDR2 SYGVKD.

This rearrangement joins TRBV25-1 to TRBJ1-2; D call uncertain. Germline V gene lookup returns CDR1 MGHDK and CDR2 SYGVNS. The CDR3 consists of 12 residues. Trimming left V 4 bases short and J 2 bases short, with 5 bases between. The CDR3 coding sequence is TGTGCCAGCAGTGGAGGGAACTATGGCTACACCTTC. It encodes CASSGGNYGYTF.

The genes are TRBV5-4 and TRBJ2-2; 10 nucleotides agree with TRBD1. V dropped 4 bases and J dropped 4; count of bases not matched to a gene: 7. This CDR3 has 16 residues. Germline CDR1 and CDR2: SGHNT and YYREEE (reference sequence). The CDR3 sequence: CASSPGQGKGTGELFF. The CDR3, as DNA: TGTGCCAGCAGCCCGGGACAGGGGAAAGGCACCGGGGAGCTGTTTTTT.

Points on this clone: This same CDR3 is encoded by further DNA sequences in the sample. V and J are TRBV27 and TRBJ2-5; TRBD2 matches 8 bases. Trimming removed 6 bases from V and 4 bases from J; junction bases left unmatched: 7. The CDR3 has 14 residues. Germline V lookup: CDR1 MNHEY, CDR2 SMNVEV (reference sequence). CDR3: CASRPRGGGETQYF. CDR3 nucleotide sequence: TGTGCCAGCAGACCCCGGGGGGGCGGAGAGACCCAGTACTTC.

The chain has TRBV5-6 and TRBJ2-3; the D gene is possibly TRBD1 (6 bases). This CDR3 is 13 amino acids long. Germline V lookup: CDR1 SGHDT, CDR2 YYEEEE. The germline V and J ends were trimmed by 4 bases and 2 bases, with 8 bases remaining between them. The CDR3 nucleotides read TGTGCCAGCAGCGGGACACTCACAGATACGCAGTATTTT. Translated: CASSGTLTDTQYF. Full variable domain (outside the CDR3, taken from reference TRBV5-6 and TRBJ2-3): DAGVTQSPTHLIKTRGQQVTLRCSPKSGHDTVSWYQQALGQGPQFIFQYYEEEERQRGNFPDRFSGHQFPNYSSELNVNALLLGDSALYLCASSGTLTDTQYFGPGTRLTVL.

V is TRBV9 and J is TRBJ2-1; D gene ambiguous. This CDR3 has 15 amino acids. Between the trimmed V and J ends, which lost 3 bases and 8 bases, there was a span of 18 bases. The germline V gene encodes CDR1 SGDLS and CDR2 YYNGEE. The DNA for the CDR3 is TGTGCCAGCAGCGCACGGCTAGGGCAGTCGGATGAGCAGTTCTTC. Translating it yields CASSARLGQSDEQFF.

This chain uses TRBV7-9 with TRBJ2-7; tentatively, D is TRBD1 (6 bases). Germline CDR1 and CDR2: SEHNR and FQNEAQ (reference sequence). CDR3 size: 14 residues. Deletions cut 5 bases from V and 3 bases from J, with 14 bases between. DNA of the CDR3: TGTGCCAGCAGCGCCCGGGACACCAACTACGAGCAGTACTTC. It yields the protein CASSARDTNYEQYF.

The V call is TRBV30, the J call TRBJ2-5; 7 bases map to TRBD1. Germline CDR1 is GTSNPN and CDR2 is SVGIG (reference sequence). J gave up 4 bases and V 4 bases, and 6 bases lay outside the gene matches. This CDR3 spans 13 amino acids. CDR3 sequence (DNA): TGTGCCTGGACAGAGGGGGCCCCAGAGACCCAGTACTTC. This translates into CAWTEGAPETQYF.

The chain carries TRBV29-1 and TRBJ2-7; 7 nucleotides match TRBD2. The CDR3 consists of 14 residues. Trimming removed 4 bases from V and 4 bases from J; junction bases left unmatched: 10. Germline CDR1 reads SQVTM; CDR2 reads ANQGSEA. The chain's CDR3 is CSVVGWGEGYEQYF. Here the CDR3 DNA reads TGCAGCGTTGTAGGTTGGGGGGAGGGGTACGAGCAGTACTTC.

The chain has TRBV7-2 and TRBJ2-7, with 8 bases aligning to TRBD2. The CDR3 has 14 amino acids. J gave up 4 bases and V 5 bases, and 7 bases lay outside the gene matches. Germline-derived CDR1 and CDR2 are SGHTA and FQGNSA. The CDR3 sequence is CASSPSGSVYEQYF. CDR3 bases: TGTGCCAGCAGCCCCAGCGGGAGTGTATACGAGCAGTACTTC.

About this clone itself: The sample carries other DNA sequences with the same CDR3. The V call is TRBV4-3, the J call TRBJ2-2; 7 nucleotides align to TRBD2. Germline V CDR1 and CDR2: LGHNA, YSLEER. This CDR3 has 15 amino acids. V was clipped by 4 bases and J by 2 bases; unmatched bases: 4. The CDR3 DNA follows: TGCGCCAGCAGCCTCGGGACTATTAACACCGGGGAGCTGTTTTTT. Amino acid sequence: CASSLGTINTGELFF.

V is TRBV19 and J is TRBJ2-1, with 8 bases identical to TRBD2. CDR1 LNHDA and CDR2 SQIVND come from the germline V gene (reference sequence). Trimming cost V 5 bases and J 4 bases; bases outside gene matches: 1. The CDR3 contains 13 residues. As DNA, the CDR3 is TGTGCCAGTAGTCTAGCGGGTTACAATGAGCAGTTCTTC. Amino acids: CASSLAGYNEQFF.

The rearrangement uses TRBV7-8 and TRBJ2-2; D gene uncertain. This CDR3 has 16 amino acids. Germline V CDR1 and CDR2: SGHVS, FQNEAQ. Trimming left V 5 bases short and J 4 bases short, with 17 bases between. The CDR3 nucleotides read TGTGCCAGCAGCCCCCATGAAGGGCCGGGCACCGGGGAGCTGTTTTTT. Protein sequence: CASSPHEGPGTGELFF.

This CDR3 reads CASSLFSTSVTGELFF. The DNA of the CDR3 is TGTGCCAGCAGTTTATTCAGTACTAGCGTCACCGGGGAGCTGTTTTTT. The rearrangement links TRBV28 to TRBJ2-2; 7 nucleotides agree with TRBD2. The CDR3 covers 16 residues. The V gene's germline CDR1 is MDHEN and CDR2 SYDVKM. With V trimmed by 1 base and J by 4 bases, 6 bases remained unmatched.

The chain has TRBV11-2 and TRBJ2-1; TRBD2 matches 7 bases. The CDR3 contains 17 residues. Germline loops: CDR1 SGHAT, CDR2 FQNNGV. V was clipped by 1 base and J by 2 bases; unmatched bases: 8. The CDR3 DNA is TGTGCCAGCAGCTTAGTCAGGGCGGGAGCGGCCTACAATGAGCAGTTCTTC. Its translation: CASSLVRAGAAYNEQFF.

This clone was recorded a few times. Other DNA sequences in this sample translate to the same CDR3. V is TRBV6-5 and J is TRBJ2-7; D is undetermined. The CDR3 has 12 residues. Germline CDR1 is MNHEY and CDR2 is SVGAGI. V gave up 5 bases and J gave up 3 bases, with 8 bases separating them. The CDR3 DNA reads TGTGCCAGCAGTCCGGACGGCTACGAGCAGTACTTC. Translating it yields CASSPDGYEQYF.

The V gene is TRBV15, the J gene TRBJ1-5; no definite D call. V lost 3 bases and J 4 bases, leaving 4 bases between the germline ends. The CDR3 is 12 amino acids. Germline-derived CDR1 and CDR2 are LNHNV and YYDKDF (reference sequence). The CDR3 DNA reads as TGTGCCACCAGCAGGTTAAATCAGCCCCAGCATTTT. Translation: CATSRLNQPQHF.

This clone has just one count. This chain uses TRBV7-3 with TRBJ2-1, with a weak D call TRBD2 (6 bases). The CDR3 is made up of 15 amino acids. Trimming stripped 5 bases from V and 4 bases from J, with 15 bases between. CDR1 and CDR2 from the germline V gene are SGHTA and FQGTGA. CDR3 DNA: TGTGCCAGCAGCATAATGGGCGGGAATTACAATGAGCAGTTCTTC. It translates to CASSIMGGNYNEQFF. Variable domain in full (rest from reference TRBV7-3 and TRBJ2-1): GAGVSQTPSNKVTEKGKYVELRCDPISGHTALYWYRQSLGQGPEFLIYFQGTGAADDSGLPNDRFFAVRPEGSVSTLKIQRTERGDSAVYLCASSIMGGNYNEQFFGPGTRLTVL.

V usage is TRBV28 and J usage is TRBJ2-7; no clear D. This CDR3 contains 13 residues. CDR1 is MDHEN, CDR2 SYDVKM, per germline. Deletions cut 6 bases from V and 3 bases from J, with 12 bases between. CDR3: CASRTRGDYEQYF. The CDR3 nucleotides are TGTGCCAGCAGGACCAGAGGAGACTACGAGCAGTACTTC.

This rearrangement joins TRBV29-1 to TRBJ2-1; D possibly corresponds to TRBD2 (5 bases). The CDR3 consists of 12 residues. In germline, CDR1 is SQVTM, CDR2 ANQGSEA. The V end was cut by 7 bases, the J end by 13 bases, with 20 bases between. The CDR3 spells CSAVFILEGQFF. CDR3 DNA: TGCAGCGCCGTTTTTATCCTAGAGGGTCAGTTCTTC.

The genes are TRBV9 and TRBJ2-7; 11 nucleotides agree with TRBD1. This CDR3 contains 12 residues. Germline CDR1 SGDLS, CDR2 YYNGEE. V was clipped by 7 bases and J by 5 bases; unmatched bases: 2. The CDR3 here is CASGTGGNEQYF. The CDR3, as DNA: TGTGCCAGCGGGACAGGGGGAAACGAGCAGTACTTC.

J is TRBJ2-6 and V is TRBV10-3; 8 positions match TRBD1. Germline CDR1 and CDR2: ENHRY and SYGVKD. The ends lost 4 bases at V and 2 bases at J; junction bases unmatched: 7. The CDR3 is 17 amino acids. CDR3 sequence (DNA): TGTGCCATCAGTGGTCCCCAGGGGGCTCCTGGGGCCAACGTCCTGACTTTC. Its translation: CAISGPQGAPGANVLTF.

This sequence joins TRBV4-1 and TRBJ2-7; D may match TRBD1 or TRBD2 (5 bases each). Trimming removed 8 bases from V and 4 bases from J, with 9 bases in between. The CDR3 covers 11 residues. Germline V CDR1 and CDR2: MGHRA, YSYEKL. The CDR3: CASGTSYEQYF. In DNA form, the CDR3 reads TGCGCCAGCGGGACCTCATACGAGCAGTACTTC.

This sequence joins TRBV28 and TRBJ2-5; 7 nucleotides match TRBD2. CDR1 and CDR2 from the germline V gene are MDHEN and SYDVKM. Germline trimming cut 5 bases from V and 5 bases from J; bases unmatched to any gene: 11. The CDR3 covers 15 residues. The CDR3 DNA reads as TGTGCCAGCAGTCGAGGACTAGGAGGAGGGGAGACCCAGTACTTC. Translation: CASSRGLGGGETQYF.

V and J are TRBV27 and TRBJ2-1, with TRBD2 identical over 8 bases. The ends lost 5 bases at V and 4 bases at J; junction bases unmatched: 4. The CDR3 is 14 residues long. Germline CDR1 MNHEY, CDR2 SMNVEV (reference sequence). The CDR3 DNA reads as TGTGCCAGCAGTACTAGCGGACTATACAATGAGCAGTTCTTC. Protein: CASSTSGLYNEQFF.

The V call is TRBV15, the J call TRBJ1-1, with D perhaps matching TRBD1 (5 bases). V was pared by 0 bases and J by 5 bases, with 10 bases between. The CDR3 loop spans 14 amino acids. CDR1 is LNHNV, CDR2 YYDKDF, per germline (reference sequence). The CDR3 nucleotides read TGTGCCACCAGCAGAGACAGGGTGGGGACTGAAGCTTTCTTT. Translation: CATSRDRVGTEAFF.